Each of the 14 T cell receptor beta chains below was sequenced from the same sample in a study of blood T cell repertoires in COVID-19. Measured with immunoSEQ multiplex PCR; TCRdb has only the in-frame clones, and not every one. The sample gives about 300,000 clones, roughly nine tenths of which show up once; 4.5% to 6.5% is in the top ten. The sequenced sample consisted of PBMCs or T cells enriched from blood (not recorded which). The receptors here all came from a man aged 60-69 years who had recovered from COVID-19.

About this clone: The sample contains more than one DNA sequence encoding this CDR3. The J gene is TRBJ2-3, the V gene TRBV28; 8 positions match TRBD2. CDR1 and CDR2 from the germline V gene are MDHEN and SYDVKM. The CDR3 loop spans 15 amino acids. Losses at the gene ends were 2 bases for V and 0 bases for J; bases not matched to a gene: 1. CDR3 DNA sequence: TGTGCCAGCAGTTTACCTAGCGGGAGCACAGATACGCAGTATTTT. It translates to CASSLPSGSTDTQYF.

This clone was counted a single time. This chain joins TRBV28 and TRBJ1-2; 8 nucleotides align to TRBD1. Trimming at V came to 7 bases and at J to 7 bases, leaving 14 bases not matched to a gene. The germline gives CDR1 MDHEN, CDR2 SYDVKM. The CDR3 consists of 15 residues. The CDR3 DNA sequence: TGTGCCAGCACTCTGATGGACAGGGAGGAATTTGGCTACACCTTC. Protein sequence: CASTLMDREEFGYTF.

This chain uses TRBV19 with TRBJ1-2; 8 bases are a match to TRBD1. V lost 7 bases, J lost 3 bases, and 7 bases stayed unmatched. The CDR3 spans 14 residues. The germline CDR1 and CDR2 sequences are LNHDA and SQIVND (reference sequence). The CDR3 is CASTTPGQDYGYTF. DNA of the CDR3: TGTGCCAGTACCACCCCGGGACAGGACTATGGCTACACCTTC.

The J gene is TRBJ2-1, the V gene TRBV7-2, with 7 bases aligning to TRBD2. The CDR3 has 14 residues. CDR1 SGHTA and CDR2 FQGNSA come from the germline V gene. Losses at the gene ends were 2 bases for V and 4 bases for J; bases not matched to a gene: 2. CDR3 coding DNA: TGTGCCAGCAGCTTAATCGGGGGGTACAATGAGCAGTTCTTC. Translating it yields CASSLIGGYNEQFF.

The rearrangement uses TRBV5-1 and TRBJ2-7; possibly TRBD1 for D (6 bases). From germline, CDR1 is SGHRS and CDR2 YFSETQ. Trimming pared 1 base from V and 4 bases from J, leaving 12 bases between. The CDR3 totals 14 residues. The CDR3 sequence: CASSLRNREYEQYF. The CDR3 coding sequence is TGCGCCAGCAGCTTGAGGAACAGGGAGTACGAGCAGTACTTC.

This chain connects TRBV20-1 to TRBJ2-7; 9 bases are a match to TRBD1. The CDR3 is 16 amino acids. Germline CDR1 DFQATT, CDR2 SNEGSKA (reference sequence). The junction had 12 bases not matched to a gene; V was cut back by 3 bases and J by 3 bases. CDR3: CSASSSPGQGYYEQYF. CDR3 nucleotide sequence: TGCAGTGCTAGTAGTTCCCCGGGACAGGGATACTACGAGCAGTACTTC.

The chain combines TRBV5-8 with TRBJ1-1; the D is unclear. This CDR3 is built from 15 residues. Trimming cost V 4 bases and J 1 base, with 14 bases left between them. CDR1 and CDR2 from the germline V gene are SGHTS and YDEGEE. CDR3 bases: TGTGCCAGCAGCGACGGGGAGAATCAGAACACTGAAGCTTTCTTT. This gives the protein CASSDGENQNTEAFF.

This chain uses TRBV6-5 with TRBJ1-1; TRBD1 agrees at 12 bases. This CDR3 is built from 15 residues. Germline V CDR1 and CDR2: MNHEY, SVGAGI. V lost 6 bases, J lost 11 bases, and 13 bases stayed unmatched. CDR3 nucleotides: TGTGCCAGCAGCCCCATGGGACAGGGGGCTTTAAGTGCTTTCTTT. The encoded protein is CASSPMGQGALSAFF.

This sequence joins TRBV6-5 and TRBJ2-1; TRBD2 matches 9 bases. The CDR3 length is 15 residues. The V and J ends lost 6 bases and 2 bases, in that order; junction bases with no gene match: 5. CDR1 is MNHEY and CDR2 is SVGAGI in the germline V gene. The CDR3 sequence is CASRSTSGTYNEQFF. In nucleotides, the CDR3 is TGTGCCAGCAGGTCGACTAGCGGAACCTACAATGAGCAGTTCTTC.

For the CDR3, the DNA is TGTGCCAGCAGTTCCCGGGACAGAACTGAAGCTTTCTTT. This translates into CASSSRDRTEAFF. The chain uses TRBV6-5 and TRBJ1-1; 7 nucleotides align to TRBD1. Germline V lookup: CDR1 MNHEY, CDR2 SVGAGI. J lost 5 bases, V lost 4 bases, and 4 bases had no gene match. The CDR3 runs 13 residues.

The V and J genes are TRBV5-1 and TRBJ1-6, with 7 nucleotides matching TRBD1. Germline V gene sequence: CDR1 SGHRS, CDR2 YFSETQ. The CDR3 is 18 amino acids. Losses at the gene ends were 4 bases for V and 0 bases for J; bases not matched to a gene: 10. In nucleotides, the CDR3 is TGCGCCAGCAGCGTTGGGACAGCCTCCCGCTCCTATAATTCACCCCTCCACTTT. Its protein is CASSVGTASRSYNSPLHF. The variable domain in full, with the rest retrieved from reference TRBV5-1 and TRBJ1-6, is KAGVTQTPRYLIKTRGQQVTLSCSPISGHRSVSWYQQTPGQGLQFLFEYFSETQRNKGNFPGRFSGRQFSNSRSEMNVSTLELGDSALYLCASSVGTASRSYNSPLHFGNGTRLTVT.

This chain uses TRBV5-4 with TRBJ1-1; D not resolved. V was pared by 0 bases and J by 7 bases, with 7 bases between. Germline V lookup: CDR1 SGHNT, CDR2 YYREEE (reference sequence). This CDR3 has 12 residues. The DNA for the CDR3 is TGTGCCAGCAGCTTGGACAGCAGTGAAGCTTTCTTT. It translates to CASSLDSSEAFF.

Regarding this clone: Additional DNA sequences in this sample encode the identical CDR3. The chain joins TRBV18 to TRBJ1-4; maybe TRBD1 (6 bases). The CDR3 extends over 14 amino acids. V lost 6 bases and J lost 3, with 11 bases in between. Germline values: CDR1 KGHSH, CDR2 LQKENI. The chain's CDR3 is CASSPPGANEKLFF. CDR3 DNA: TGTGCCAGCTCGCCCCCAGGGGCTAATGAAAAACTGTTTTTT.

The chain is built from TRBV19 and TRBJ2-5, with TRBD1 matching over 7 bases. Germline-derived CDR1 and CDR2 are LNHDA and SQIVND (reference sequence). This CDR3 is 13 amino acids long. V lost 4 bases to trimming and J lost 5 bases; unmatched junction nucleotides: 4. The CDR3 spells CASSSDRAETQYF. The CDR3 coding sequence is TGTGCCAGTAGTAGCGACAGGGCGGAGACCCAGTACTTC.